Below, one T cell receptor (beta chain) is given with its context. One end of the junction fails to match germline, which may point to a read error. The sample comes from a study of shared clonotypes between healthy human individuals. Across the study: CD8 memory received one plate per donor, CD8 naive two, CD4 memory three and CD4 naive three.

An assay was performed, and its level was deep. TCRdb's table, derived via immunoSEQ multiplex PCR, lists solely in-frame clones and lacks some. The repertoire holds 1.5 million to 1.9 million clones, with 98% as singletons. Sequences were obtained from naive CD4+ T cells sorted from blood. Documented subset: CD45RA+ positively selected. This receptor was taken from a man aged 30 to 39 in good health.

CDR3 bases: TGTGCCAGCTCACCATCGGCCACCTACGATGAGCAGTTCTTC. This codes for CASSPSATYDEQFF. The rearrangement uses TRBV18 and TRBJ2-1; D remains unclear. CDR1 is KGHSH, CDR2 LQKENI, per germline. This CDR3 region has 14 residues.